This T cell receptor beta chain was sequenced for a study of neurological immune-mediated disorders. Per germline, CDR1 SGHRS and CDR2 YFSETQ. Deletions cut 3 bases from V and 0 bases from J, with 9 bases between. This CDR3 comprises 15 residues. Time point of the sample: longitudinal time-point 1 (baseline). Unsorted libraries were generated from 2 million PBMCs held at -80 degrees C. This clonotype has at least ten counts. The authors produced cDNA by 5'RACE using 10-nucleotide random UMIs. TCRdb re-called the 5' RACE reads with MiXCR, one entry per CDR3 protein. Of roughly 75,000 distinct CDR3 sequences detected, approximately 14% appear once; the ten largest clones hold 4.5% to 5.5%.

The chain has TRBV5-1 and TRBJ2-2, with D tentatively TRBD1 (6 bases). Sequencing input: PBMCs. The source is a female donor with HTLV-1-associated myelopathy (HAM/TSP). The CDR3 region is CASSSGTTNTGELFF. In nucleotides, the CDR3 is TGCGCCAGCAGCTCCGGGACAACGAACACCGGGGAGCTGTTTTTT.